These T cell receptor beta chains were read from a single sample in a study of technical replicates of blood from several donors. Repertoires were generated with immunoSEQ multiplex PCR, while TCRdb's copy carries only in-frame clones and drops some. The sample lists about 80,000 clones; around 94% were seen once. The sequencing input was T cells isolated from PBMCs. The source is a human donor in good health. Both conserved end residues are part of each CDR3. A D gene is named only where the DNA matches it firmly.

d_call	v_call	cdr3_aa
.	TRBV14	CASSLPPWASHNQPQHF
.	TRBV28	CASSSPGGVQRWTEAFF
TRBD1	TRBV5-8	CASSLGIQGVAHEQYF
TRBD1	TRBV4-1	CASSQDPGGFYEQYF
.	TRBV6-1	CASSSPRSGNTIYF
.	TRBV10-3	CAISAQDYGYTF
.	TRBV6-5	CASSSLDSNQPQHF
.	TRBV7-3	CASSLISSGANVLTF
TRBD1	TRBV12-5	CASGLGDREAFF
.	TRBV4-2	CASSQVLELGYTF
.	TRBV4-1	CASSQDGRYGYTF
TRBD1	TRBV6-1	CASSDGPVQGANTEAFF
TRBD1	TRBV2	CASGDRGLIYEQYF
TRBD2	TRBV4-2	CASSQGTSGYNEQFF
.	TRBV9	CASQGGGNSYNEQFF
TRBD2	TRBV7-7	CASSPLREWNEQFF
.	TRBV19	CASSSVGRVRQPQHF
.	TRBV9	CASSVSQGSNTEAFF
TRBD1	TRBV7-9	CASSLELGQGTQPQHF
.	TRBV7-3	CASSLTDGSSNYGYTF
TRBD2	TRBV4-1	CASSESSGSLETQYF
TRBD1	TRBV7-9	CASSQDRVNEQYF